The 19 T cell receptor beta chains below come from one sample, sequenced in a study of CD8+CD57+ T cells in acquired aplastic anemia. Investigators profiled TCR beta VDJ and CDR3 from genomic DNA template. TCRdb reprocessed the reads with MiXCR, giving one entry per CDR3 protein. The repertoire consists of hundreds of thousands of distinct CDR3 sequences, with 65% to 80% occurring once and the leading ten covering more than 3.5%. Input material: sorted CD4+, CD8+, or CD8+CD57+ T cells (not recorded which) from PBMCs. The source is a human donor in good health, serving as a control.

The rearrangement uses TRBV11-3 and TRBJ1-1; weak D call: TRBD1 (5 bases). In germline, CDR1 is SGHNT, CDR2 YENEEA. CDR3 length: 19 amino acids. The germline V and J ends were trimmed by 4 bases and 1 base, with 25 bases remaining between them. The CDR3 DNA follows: TGTGCCAGCAGCTCCCCCGGACACCATGGCTATCTTAAGAACACTGAAGCTTTCTTT. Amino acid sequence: CASSSPGHHGYLKNTEAFF.

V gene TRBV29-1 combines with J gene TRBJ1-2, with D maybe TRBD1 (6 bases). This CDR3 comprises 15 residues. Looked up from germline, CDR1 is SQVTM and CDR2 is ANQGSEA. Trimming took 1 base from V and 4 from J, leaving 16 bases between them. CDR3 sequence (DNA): TGCAGCGTTGAAGGGACAGAGATCTCCCTCTATGGCTACACCTTC. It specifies CSVEGTEISLYGYTF.

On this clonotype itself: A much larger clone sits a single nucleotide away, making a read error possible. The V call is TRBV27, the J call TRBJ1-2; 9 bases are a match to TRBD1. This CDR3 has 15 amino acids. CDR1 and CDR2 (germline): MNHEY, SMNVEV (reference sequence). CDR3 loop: CASSQGQGSVYGHTF. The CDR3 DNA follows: TGTGCCAGCAGTCAAGGACAGGGGTCAGTCTATGGCCACACCTTC.

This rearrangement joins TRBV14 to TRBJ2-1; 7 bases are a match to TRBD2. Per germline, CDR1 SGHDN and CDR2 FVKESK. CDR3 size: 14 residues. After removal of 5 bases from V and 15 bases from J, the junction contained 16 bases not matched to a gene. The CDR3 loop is CASSLEDSVGGTFF. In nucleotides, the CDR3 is TGTGCCAGCAGCTTAGAAGATAGCGTGGGGGGGACGTTCTTC.

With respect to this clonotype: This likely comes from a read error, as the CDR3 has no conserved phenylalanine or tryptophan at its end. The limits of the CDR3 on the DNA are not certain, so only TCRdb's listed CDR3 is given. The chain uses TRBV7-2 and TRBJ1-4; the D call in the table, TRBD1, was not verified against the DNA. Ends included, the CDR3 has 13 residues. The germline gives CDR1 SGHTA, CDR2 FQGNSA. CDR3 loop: CASSISTRGRAHS.

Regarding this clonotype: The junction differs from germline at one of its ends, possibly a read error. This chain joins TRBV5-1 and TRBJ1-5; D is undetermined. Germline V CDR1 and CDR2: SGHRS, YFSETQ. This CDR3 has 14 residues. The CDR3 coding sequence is TGTGCCAGCAGTGAAACCACGAATATTCAGCCCCAGCATTTT. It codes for CASSETTNIQPQHF.

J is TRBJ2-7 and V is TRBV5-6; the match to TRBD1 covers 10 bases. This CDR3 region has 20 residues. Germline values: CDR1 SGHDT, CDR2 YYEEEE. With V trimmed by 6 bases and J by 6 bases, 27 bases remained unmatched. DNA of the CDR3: TGTGCCAGCAACTTCTGTGCCGGCAGTTATCGACAGGGGGCCTTAGGCGAGCAGTACTTC. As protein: CASNFCAGSYRQGALGEQYF.

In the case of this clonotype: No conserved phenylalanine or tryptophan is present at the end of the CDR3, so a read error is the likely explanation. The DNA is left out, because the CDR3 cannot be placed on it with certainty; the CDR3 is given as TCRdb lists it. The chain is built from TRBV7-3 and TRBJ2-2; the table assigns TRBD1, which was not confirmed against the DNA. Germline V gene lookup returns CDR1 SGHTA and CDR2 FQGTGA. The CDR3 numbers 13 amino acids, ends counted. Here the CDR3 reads CASSTSTEGGTQY.

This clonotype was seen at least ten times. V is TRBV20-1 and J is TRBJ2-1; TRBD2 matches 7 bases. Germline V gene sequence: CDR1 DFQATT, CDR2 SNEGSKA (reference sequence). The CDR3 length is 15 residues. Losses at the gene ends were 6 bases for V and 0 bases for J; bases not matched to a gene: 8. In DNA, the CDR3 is TGCAGTGCCGATAGCGGGCTTCGCTCCTACAATGAGCAGTTCTTC. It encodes CSADSGLRSYNEQFF.

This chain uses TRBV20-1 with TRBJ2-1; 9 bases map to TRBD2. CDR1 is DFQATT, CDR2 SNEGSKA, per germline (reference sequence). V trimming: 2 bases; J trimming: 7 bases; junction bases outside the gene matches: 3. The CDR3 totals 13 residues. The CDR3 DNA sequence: TGCAGTGCTAGAAGTCTAGCGGGGAATGAGCAGTTCTTC. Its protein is CSARSLAGNEQFF.

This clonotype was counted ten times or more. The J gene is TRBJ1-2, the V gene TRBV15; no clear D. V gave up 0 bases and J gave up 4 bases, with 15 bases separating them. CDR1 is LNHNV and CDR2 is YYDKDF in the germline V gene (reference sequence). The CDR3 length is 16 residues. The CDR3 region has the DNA TGTGCCACCAGCAGAGATCGTACAGAAACCTTCTATGGCTACACCTTC. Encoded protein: CATSRDRTETFYGYTF.

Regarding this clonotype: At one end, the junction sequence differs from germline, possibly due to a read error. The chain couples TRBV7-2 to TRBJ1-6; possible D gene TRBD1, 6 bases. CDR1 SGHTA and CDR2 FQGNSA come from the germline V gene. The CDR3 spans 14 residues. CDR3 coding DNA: TGTGCCAGCAGCTCACCCTCGGGGCAGTTTGGGGGCTACTTT. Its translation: CASSSPSGQFGGYF. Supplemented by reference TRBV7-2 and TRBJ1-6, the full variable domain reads GAGVSQSPSNKVTEKGKDVELRCDPISGHTALYWYRQSLGQGLEFLIYFQGNSAPDKSGLPSDRFSAERTGGSVSTLTIQRTQQEDSAVYLCASSSPSGQFGGYFGNGTRLTVT.

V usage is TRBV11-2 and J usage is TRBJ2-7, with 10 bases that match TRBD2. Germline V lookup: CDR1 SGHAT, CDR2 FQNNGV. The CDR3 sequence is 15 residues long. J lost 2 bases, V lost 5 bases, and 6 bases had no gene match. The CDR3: CASSLESGGAYEQYF. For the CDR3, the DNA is TGTGCCAGCAGCCTGGAGAGCGGGGGGGCCTACGAGCAGTACTTC.

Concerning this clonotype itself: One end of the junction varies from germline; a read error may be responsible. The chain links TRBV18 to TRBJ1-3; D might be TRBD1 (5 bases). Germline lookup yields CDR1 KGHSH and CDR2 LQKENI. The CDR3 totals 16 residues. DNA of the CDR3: TGTGCCTGCTCCCCGGGACCGAACCTCTCTGGAAACACCATATATTTT. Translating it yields CACSPGPNLSGNTIYF.

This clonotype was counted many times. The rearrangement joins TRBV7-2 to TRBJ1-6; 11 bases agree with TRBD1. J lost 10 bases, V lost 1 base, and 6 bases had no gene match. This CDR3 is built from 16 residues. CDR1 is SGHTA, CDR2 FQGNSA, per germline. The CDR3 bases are TGTGCCAGCAGCTTAGAGGGACAGGGGGAAGTATCACCCCTCCACTTT. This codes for CASSLEGQGEVSPLHF.

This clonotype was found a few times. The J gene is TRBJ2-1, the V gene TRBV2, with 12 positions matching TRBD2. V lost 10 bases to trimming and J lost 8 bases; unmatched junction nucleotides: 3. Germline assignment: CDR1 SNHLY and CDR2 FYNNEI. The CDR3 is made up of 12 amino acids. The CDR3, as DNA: TGTGCCATACGACTAGCGGGAGATGAGCAGTTCTTC. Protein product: CAIRLAGDEQFF.

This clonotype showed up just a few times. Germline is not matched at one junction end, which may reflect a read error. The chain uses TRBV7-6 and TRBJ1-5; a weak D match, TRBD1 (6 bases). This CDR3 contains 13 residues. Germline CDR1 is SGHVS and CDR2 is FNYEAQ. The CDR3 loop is CASRLGGGSSQHF. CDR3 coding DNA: TGTGCCAGCAGGTTAGGGGGTGGGAGCAGCCAGCATTTT.

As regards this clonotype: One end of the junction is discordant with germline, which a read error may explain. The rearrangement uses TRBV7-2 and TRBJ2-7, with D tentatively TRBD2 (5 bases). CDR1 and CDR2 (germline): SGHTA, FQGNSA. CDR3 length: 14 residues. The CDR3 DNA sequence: TGCGCCAGCAGCTATTCGCAGGAGGCCTCCGGAAAGTACTTC. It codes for CASSYSQEASGKYF.

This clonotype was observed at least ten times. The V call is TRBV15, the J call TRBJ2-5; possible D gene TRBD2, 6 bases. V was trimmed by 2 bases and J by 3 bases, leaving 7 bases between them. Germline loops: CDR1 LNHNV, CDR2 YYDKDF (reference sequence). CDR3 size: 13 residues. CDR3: CATSRRLEETQYF. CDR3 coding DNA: TGTGCCACCAGCAGAAGACTAGAAGAGACCCAGTACTTC.